This T cell receptor (beta chain) was profiled in a study of cytomegalovirus exposure and HLA in healthy donors. Use of 60 Vbeta and 13 Jbeta primers characterized the PCR. Profiling relied on immunoSEQ multiplex PCR, and the TCRdb table lists in-frame clones only, not all of them. This table holds around 140,000 clones, approximately 64% found once. The V gene lost 4 bases and the J gene lost 5 bases, with 14 bases spanning the gap. This CDR3 has 15 amino acids. Germline CDR1 is SGHDN and CDR2 is FVKESK. The TCR sequence derives from a woman aged 40 to 49 in good health and CMV-seronegative. The specimen was PBMCs. The rearrangement uses TRBV14 and TRBJ1-4; tentative D call: TRBD1 (6 bases). This CDR3 is CASSPLQGSNEKLFF. CDR3 coding DNA: TGTGCCAGCAGCCCCCTACAGGGCTCCAATGAAAAACTGTTTTTT.